This entry concerns a single TCR beta chain. The data are from a study of blood T cell repertoires in COVID-19. Background on the study: Specimens from acute and convalescent COVID-19 originated in the United States, Italy and Spain. T cells, B-cell-depleted T cells, or PBMCs supplied cDNA or gDNA.

Per the original data handling: It was from reference gene primer amplification that nucleated cell counts were estimated. Generated by immunoSEQ multiplex PCR, the TCRdb table keeps only in-frame clones and is missing some. Clonal size and the V and J genes are those of that table, whereas D and trimming came from the DNA. The data contain fewer than 90,000 clones, approximately 88% of them singletons. Germline V gene sequence: CDR1 SGHRS, CDR2 YFSETQ. V shed 0 bases and J shed 4 bases, with 13 bases lying between them. This CDR3 spans 15 amino acids. The chain couples TRBV5-1 to TRBJ2-5; tentatively, D is TRBD1 (6 bases). This receptor was identified in a man between 60 and 75 years old with acute or convalescent COVID-19. Sequencing was carried out using peripheral blood. The CDR3 loop is CASSLEVRGRETQYF. In nucleotides, the CDR3 is TGCGCCAGCAGCTTGGAGGTCAGGGGTCGAGAGACCCAGTACTTC. Together with reference TRBV5-1 and TRBJ2-5, the CDR3 gives the full variable domain: KAGVTQTPRYLIKTRGQQVTLSCSPISGHRSVSWYQQTPGQGLQFLFEYFSETQRNKGNFPGRFSGRQFSNSRSEMNVSTLELGDSALYLCASSLEVRGRETQYFGPGTRLLVL.